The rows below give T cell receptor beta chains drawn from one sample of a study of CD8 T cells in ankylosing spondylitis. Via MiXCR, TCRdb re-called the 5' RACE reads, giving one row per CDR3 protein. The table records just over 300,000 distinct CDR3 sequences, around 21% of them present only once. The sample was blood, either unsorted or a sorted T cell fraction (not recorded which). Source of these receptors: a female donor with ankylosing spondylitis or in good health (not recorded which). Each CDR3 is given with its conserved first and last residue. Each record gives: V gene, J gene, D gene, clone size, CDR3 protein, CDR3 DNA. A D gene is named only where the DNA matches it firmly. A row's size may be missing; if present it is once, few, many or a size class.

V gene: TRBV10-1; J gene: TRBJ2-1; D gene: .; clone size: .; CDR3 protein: CASSEGALANEQFF; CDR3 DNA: TGCGCCAGCAGTGAGGGGGCTCTGGCTAATGAGCAGTTCTTC
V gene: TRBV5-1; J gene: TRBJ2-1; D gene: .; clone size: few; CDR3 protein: CASSAPGTQPYNEQFF; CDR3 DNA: TGCGCCAGCAGCGCTCCGGGAACCCAGCCCTACAATGAGCAGTTCTTC
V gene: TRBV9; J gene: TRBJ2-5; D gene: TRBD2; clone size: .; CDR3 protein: CASNVFAGDTETQYF; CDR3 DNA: TGTGCCAGCAATGTTTTTGCGGGAGACACAGAGACCCAGTACTTC
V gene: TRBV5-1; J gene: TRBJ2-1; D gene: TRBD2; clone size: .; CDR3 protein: CASSSTSGRDNEQFF; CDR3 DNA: TGCGCCAGCAGCTCGACTAGCGGGAGGGACAATGAGCAGTTCTTC
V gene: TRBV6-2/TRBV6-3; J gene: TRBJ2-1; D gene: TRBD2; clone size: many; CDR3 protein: CASRAKGLAGGPREQFF; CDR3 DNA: TGTGCCAGCAGGGCTAAGGGACTAGCGGGAGGGCCAAGGGAGCAGTTCTTC
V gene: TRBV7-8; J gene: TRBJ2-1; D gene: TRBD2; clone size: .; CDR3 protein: CASSHAGGQQFF; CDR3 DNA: TGTGCCAGCAGCCACGCGGGGGGGCAGCAGTTCTTC
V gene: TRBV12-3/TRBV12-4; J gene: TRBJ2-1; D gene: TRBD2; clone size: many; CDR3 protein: CASSSLAGVNNEQFF; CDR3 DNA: TGTGCCAGCAGTTCCCTAGCGGGAGTTAACAATGAGCAGTTCTTC
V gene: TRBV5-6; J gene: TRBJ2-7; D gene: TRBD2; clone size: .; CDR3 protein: CASSLLTSGFTYEQYF; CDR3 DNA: TGTGCCAGCAGCTTGCTGACTAGCGGATTCACCTACGAGCAGTACTTC
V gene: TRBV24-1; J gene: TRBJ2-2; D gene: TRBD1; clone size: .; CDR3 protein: CATRGTGATGELFF; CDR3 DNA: TGTGCCACCAGAGGGACAGGGGCCACCGGGGAGCTGTTTTTT
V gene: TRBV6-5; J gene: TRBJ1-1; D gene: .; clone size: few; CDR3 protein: CASSYSFRGGTEAFF; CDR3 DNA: TGTGCCAGCAGTTACTCCTTCAGGGGAGGGACTGAAGCTTTCTTT
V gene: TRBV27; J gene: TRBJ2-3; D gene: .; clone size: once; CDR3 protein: CASSPMTSTDTQYF; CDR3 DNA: TGTGCCAGCAGTCCCATGACAAGCACAGATACGCAGTATTTT
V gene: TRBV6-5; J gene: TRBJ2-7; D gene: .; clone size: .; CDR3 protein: CASSYGRLYEQYF; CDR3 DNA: TGTGCCAGCAGTTACGGCAGACTCTACGAGCAGTACTTC
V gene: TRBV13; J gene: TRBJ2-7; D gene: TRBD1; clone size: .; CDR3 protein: CASSFRTGGRQYF; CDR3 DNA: TGTGCCAGCAGCTTTAGGACAGGGGGAAGGCAGTACTTC
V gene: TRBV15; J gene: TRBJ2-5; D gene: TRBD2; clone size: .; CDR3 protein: CATRRVWAGGQETQYF; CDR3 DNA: TGTGCCACCAGACGGGTCTGGGCGGGAGGGCAAGAGACCCAGTACTTC
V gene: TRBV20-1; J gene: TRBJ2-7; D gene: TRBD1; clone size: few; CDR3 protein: CSARVTGDEQYF; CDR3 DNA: TGCAGTGCTAGGGTTACAGGGGACGAGCAGTACTTC
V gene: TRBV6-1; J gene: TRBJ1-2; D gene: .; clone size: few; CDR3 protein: CASSRDFKGVYGYTF; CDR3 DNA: TGTGCCAGCAGTCGGGACTTCAAGGGGGTCTATGGCTACACCTTC
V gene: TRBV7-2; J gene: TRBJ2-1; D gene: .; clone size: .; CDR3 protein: CASSLGRYEQFF; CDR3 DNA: TGTGCCAGCAGCTTAGGAAGGTATGAGCAGTTCTTC
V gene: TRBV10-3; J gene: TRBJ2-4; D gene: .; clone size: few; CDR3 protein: CAISESRAASSLAKNIQYF; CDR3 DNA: TGTGCCATCAGTGAGTCTAGGGCCGCGTCCAGCTTAGCCAAAAACATTCAGTACTTC
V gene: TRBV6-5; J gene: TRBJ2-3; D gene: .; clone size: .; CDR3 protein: CASSYSPDTDTQYF; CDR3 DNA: TGTGCCAGCAGTTACTCACCGGACACAGATACGCAGTATTTT
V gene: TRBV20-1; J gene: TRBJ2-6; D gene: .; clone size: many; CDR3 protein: CSARRPGANVLTF; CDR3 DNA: TGCAGTGCTAGAAGGCCTGGGGCCAACGTCCTGACTTTC
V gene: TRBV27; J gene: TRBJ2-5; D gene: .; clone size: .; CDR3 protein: CASSFQGKGAQYF; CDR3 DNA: TGTGCCAGCAGTTTCCAGGGGAAGGGGGCCCAGTACTTC
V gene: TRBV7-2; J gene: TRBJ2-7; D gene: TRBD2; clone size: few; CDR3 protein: CASSSLAVLRQQYF; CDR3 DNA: TGTGCCAGCAGCTCCCTAGCGGTCCTACGGCAGCAGTACTTC
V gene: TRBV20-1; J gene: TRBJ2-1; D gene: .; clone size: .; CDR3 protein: CSAREGANEQFF; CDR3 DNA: TGCAGTGCTAGGGAGGGGGCGAATGAGCAGTTCTTC
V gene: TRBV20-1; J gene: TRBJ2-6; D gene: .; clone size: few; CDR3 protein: CSARGDLSGANVLTF; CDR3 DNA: TGCAGTGCTAGAGGGGACCTCTCTGGGGCCAACGTCCTGACTTTC
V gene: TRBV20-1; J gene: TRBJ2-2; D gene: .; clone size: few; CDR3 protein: CSARDRRPGELFF; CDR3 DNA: TGCAGTGCTAGAGATAGGAGGCCCGGGGAGCTGTTTTTT
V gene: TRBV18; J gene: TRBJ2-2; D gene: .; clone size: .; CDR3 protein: CASSPSLDTGELFF; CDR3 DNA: TGTGCCAGCTCACCAAGCCTAGACACCGGGGAGCTGTTTTTT
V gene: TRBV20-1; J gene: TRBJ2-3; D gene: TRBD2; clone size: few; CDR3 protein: CSAILGSGSADTQYF; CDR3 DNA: TGCAGTGCTATCCTCGGTAGCGGGAGTGCAGATACGCAGTATTTT
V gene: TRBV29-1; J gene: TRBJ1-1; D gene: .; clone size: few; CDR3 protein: CSVEVGPNTEAFF; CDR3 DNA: TGCAGCGTTGAAGTAGGCCCGAACACTGAAGCTTTCTTT
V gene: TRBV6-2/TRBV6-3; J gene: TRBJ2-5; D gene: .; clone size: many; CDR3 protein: CASTPTGSLGTQYF; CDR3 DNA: TGTGCCAGCACCCCGACGGGATCCTTGGGGACCCAGTACTTC
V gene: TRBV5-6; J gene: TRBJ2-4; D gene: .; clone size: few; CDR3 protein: CASSVSSGDIQYF; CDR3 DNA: TGTGCCAGCAGCGTCAGTTCTGGGGACATTCAGTACTTC
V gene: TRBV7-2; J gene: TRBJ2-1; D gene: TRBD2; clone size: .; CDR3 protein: CASSLSREGYNEQFF; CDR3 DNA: TGTGCCAGCAGCTTATCCCGGGAGGGCTACAATGAGCAGTTCTTC
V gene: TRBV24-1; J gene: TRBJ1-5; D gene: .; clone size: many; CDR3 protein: CATGRGGSNQPQHF; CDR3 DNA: TGTGCCACGGGGAGGGGGGGCAGCAATCAGCCCCAGCATTTT